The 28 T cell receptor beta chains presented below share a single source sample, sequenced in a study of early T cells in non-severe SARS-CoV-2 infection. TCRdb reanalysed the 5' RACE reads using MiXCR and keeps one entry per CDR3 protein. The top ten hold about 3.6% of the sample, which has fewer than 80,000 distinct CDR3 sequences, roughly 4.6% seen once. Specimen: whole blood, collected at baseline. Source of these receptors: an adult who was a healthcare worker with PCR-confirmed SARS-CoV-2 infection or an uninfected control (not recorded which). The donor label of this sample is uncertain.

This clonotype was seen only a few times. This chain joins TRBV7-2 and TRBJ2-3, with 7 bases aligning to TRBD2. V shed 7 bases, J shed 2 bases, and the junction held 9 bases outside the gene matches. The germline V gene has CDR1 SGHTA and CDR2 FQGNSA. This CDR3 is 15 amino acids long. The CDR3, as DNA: TGTGCCAGCACTCAGCCCGGGACTATCACAGATACGCAGTATTTT. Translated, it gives CASTQPGTITDTQYF.

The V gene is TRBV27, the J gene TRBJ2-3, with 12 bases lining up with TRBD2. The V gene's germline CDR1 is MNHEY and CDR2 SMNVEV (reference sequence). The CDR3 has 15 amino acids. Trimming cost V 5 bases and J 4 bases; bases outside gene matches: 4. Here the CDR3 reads CASSPLAGGADTQYF. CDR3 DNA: TGTGCCAGCAGTCCCCTAGCGGGGGGGGCAGATACGCAGTATTTT.

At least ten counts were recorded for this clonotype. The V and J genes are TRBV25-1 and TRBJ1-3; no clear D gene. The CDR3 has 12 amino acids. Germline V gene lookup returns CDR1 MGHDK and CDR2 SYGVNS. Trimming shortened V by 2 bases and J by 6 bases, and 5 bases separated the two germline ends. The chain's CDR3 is CASSERENTIYF. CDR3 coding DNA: TGTGCCAGCAGTGAACGGGAAAACACCATATATTTT.

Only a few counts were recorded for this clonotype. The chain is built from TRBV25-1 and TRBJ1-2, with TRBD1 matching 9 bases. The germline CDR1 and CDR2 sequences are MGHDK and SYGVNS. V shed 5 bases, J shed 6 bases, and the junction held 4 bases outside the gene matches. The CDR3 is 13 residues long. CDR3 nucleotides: TGTGCCAGCAGTCCGGGACAGGGACATGGCTACACCTTC. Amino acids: CASSPGQGHGYTF.

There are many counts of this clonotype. In DNA, the CDR3 is TGTGCCAGCAGCTTACGGGATACTATACGCACAGATACGCAGTATTTT. Protein sequence: CASSLRDTIRTDTQYF. The V gene is TRBV11-2, the J gene TRBJ2-3, with a possible D match to TRBD2 (5 bases). Trimming shortened V by 2 bases and J by 1 base, and 13 bases separated the two germline ends. The CDR3 is 16 amino acids. From germline, CDR1 is SGHAT and CDR2 FQNNGV. Variable domain in full (rest from reference TRBV11-2 and TRBJ2-3): EAGVAQSPRYKIIEKRQSVAFWCNPISGHATLYWYQQILGQGPKLLIQFQNNGVVDDSQLPKDRFSAERLKGVDSTLKIQPAKLEDSAVYLCASSLRDTIRTDTQYFGPGTRLTVL.

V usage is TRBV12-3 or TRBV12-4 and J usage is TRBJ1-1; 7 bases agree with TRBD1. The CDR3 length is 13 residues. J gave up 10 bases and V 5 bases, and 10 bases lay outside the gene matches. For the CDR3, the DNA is TGTGCCAGCAGTGACAGGGCTGCTACGGGAGCTTTCTTT. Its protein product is CASSDRAATGAFF.

The CDR3 nucleotides read TGCAGTGCTAGAGATCCTAGCGGGGGGTTTGAGCAGTTCTTC. Residues: CSARDPSGGFEQFF. The chain carries TRBV20-1 and TRBJ2-1, with 11 bases fitting TRBD2. The CDR3 covers 14 residues. J lost 9 bases, V lost 0 bases, and 4 bases had no gene match. Germline CDR1 is DFQATT and CDR2 is SNEGSKA (reference sequence).

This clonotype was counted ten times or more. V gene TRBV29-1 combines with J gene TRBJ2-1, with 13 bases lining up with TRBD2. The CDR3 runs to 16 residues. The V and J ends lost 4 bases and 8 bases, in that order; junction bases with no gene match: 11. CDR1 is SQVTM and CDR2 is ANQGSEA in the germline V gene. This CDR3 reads CSVVRAGLAGLDEQFF. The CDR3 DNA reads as TGCAGCGTTGTGCGGGCGGGACTAGCGGGGTTAGATGAGCAGTTCTTC.

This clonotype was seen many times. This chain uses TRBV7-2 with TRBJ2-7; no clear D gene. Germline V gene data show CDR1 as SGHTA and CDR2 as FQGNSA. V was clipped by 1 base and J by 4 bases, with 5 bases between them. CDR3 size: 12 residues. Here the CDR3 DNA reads TGTGCCAGCAGCTTAGTACAGTACGAGCAGTACTTC. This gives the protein CASSLVQYEQYF. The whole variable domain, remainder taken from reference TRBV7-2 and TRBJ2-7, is GAGVSQSPSNKVTEKGKDVELRCDPISGHTALYWYRQSLGQGLEFLIYFQGNSAPDKSGLPSDRFSAERTGGSVSTLTIQRTQQEDSAVYLCASSLVQYEQYFGPGTRLTVT.

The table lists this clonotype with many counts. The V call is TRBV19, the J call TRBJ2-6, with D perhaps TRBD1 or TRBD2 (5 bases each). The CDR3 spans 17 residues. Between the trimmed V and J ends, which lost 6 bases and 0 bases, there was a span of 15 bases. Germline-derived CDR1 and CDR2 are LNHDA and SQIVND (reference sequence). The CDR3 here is CASRTGTLISGANVLTF. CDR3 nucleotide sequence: TGTGCCAGTAGGACCGGGACCCTAATCTCTGGGGCCAACGTCCTGACTTTC.

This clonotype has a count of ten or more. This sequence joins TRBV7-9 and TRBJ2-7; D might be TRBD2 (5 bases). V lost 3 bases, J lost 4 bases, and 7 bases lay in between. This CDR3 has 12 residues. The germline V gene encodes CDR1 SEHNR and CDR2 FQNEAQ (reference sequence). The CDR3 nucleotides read TGTGCCAGCAGCTTTGAGGGATACGAGCAGTACTTC. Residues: CASSFEGYEQYF.

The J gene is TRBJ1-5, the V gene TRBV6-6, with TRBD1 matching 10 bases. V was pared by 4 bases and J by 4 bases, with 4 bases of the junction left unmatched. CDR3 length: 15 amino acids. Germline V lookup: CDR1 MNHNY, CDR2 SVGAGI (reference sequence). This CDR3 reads CASSSRDRGNQPQHF. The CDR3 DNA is TGTGCCAGCAGTTCCAGGGACAGGGGAAATCAGCCCCAGCATTTT.

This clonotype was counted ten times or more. The DNA of the CDR3 is TGCAGTGCTAGAGATTTGGCAGGGGCCAACGTCCTGACTTTC. Translation: CSARDLAGANVLTF. The rearrangement joins TRBV20-1 to TRBJ2-6; no reliable D call. The CDR3 has 14 amino acids. Trimming shortened V by 0 bases and J by 4 bases, and 7 bases separated the two germline ends. CDR1 is DFQATT and CDR2 is SNEGSKA in the germline V gene (reference sequence).

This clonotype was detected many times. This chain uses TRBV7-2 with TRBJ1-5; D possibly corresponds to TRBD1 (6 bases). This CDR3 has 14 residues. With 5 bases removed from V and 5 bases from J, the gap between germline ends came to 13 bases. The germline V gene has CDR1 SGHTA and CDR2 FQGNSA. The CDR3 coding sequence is TGTGCCAGCAGCGGCGGGGGGCCCTATCAGCCCCAGCATTTT. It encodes CASSGGGPYQPQHF.

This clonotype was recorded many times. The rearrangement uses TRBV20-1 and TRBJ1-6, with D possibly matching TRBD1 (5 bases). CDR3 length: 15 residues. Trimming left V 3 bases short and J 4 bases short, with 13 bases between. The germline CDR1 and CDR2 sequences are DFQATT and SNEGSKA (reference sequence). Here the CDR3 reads CSARAQGGYNSPLHF. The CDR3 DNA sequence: TGCAGTGCTAGGGCGCAGGGAGGATATAATTCACCCCTCCACTTT.

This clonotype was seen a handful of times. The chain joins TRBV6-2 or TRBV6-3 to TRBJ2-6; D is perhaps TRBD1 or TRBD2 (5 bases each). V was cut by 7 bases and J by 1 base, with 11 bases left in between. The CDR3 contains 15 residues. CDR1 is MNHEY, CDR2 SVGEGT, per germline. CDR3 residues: CASNQGESGANVLTF. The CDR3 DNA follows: TGTGCCAGCAACCAAGGGGAGTCTGGGGCCAACGTCCTGACTTTC.

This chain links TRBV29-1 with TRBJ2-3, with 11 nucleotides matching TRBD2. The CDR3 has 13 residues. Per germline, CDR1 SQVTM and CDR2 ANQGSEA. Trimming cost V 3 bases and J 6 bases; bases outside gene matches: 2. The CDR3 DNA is TGCAGCGTTGATAGCGGGGGGGCGGATACGCAGTATTTT. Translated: CSVDSGGADTQYF.

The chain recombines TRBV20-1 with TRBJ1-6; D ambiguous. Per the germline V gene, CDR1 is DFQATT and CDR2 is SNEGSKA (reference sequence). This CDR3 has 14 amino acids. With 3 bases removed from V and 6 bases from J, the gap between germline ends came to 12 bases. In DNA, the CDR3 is TGCAGTGCTAGTCTCCGGGAGGGTAATTCACCCCTCCACTTT. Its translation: CSASLREGNSPLHF.

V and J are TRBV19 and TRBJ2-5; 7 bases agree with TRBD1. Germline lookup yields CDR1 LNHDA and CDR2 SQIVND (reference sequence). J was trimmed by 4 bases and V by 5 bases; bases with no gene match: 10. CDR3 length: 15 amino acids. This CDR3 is CASSPLRQGAETQYF. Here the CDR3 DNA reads TGTGCCAGTAGTCCATTACGACAGGGAGCAGAGACCCAGTACTTC.

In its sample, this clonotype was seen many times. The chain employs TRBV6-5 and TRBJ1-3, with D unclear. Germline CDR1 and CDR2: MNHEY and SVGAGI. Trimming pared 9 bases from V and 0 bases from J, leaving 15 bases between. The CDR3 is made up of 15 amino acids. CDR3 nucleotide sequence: TGTGCCAGTAGTCGGGCATTGAGCTCTGGAAACACCATATATTTT. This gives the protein CASSRALSSGNTIYF.

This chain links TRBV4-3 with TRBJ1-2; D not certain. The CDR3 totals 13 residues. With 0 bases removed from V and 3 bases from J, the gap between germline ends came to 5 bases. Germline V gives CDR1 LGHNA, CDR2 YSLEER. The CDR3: CASSQDGYYGYTF. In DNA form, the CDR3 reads TGCGCCAGCAGCCAAGACGGATACTATGGCTACACCTTC.

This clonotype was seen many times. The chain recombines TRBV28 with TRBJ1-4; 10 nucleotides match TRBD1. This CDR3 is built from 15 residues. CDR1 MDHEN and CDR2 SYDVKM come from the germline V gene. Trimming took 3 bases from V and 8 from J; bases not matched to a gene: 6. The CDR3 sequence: CASSFAGTGDEKLFF. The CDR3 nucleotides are TGTGCCAGCAGTTTCGCGGGGACAGGGGACGAAAAACTGTTTTTT.

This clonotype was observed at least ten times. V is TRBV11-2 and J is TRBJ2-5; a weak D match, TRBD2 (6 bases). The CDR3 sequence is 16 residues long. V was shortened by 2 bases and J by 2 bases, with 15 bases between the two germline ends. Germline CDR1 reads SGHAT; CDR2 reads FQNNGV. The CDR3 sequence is CASSLPPRAGQETQYF. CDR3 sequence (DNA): TGTGCCAGCAGCTTACCCCCCCGGGCGGGACAAGAGACCCAGTACTTC. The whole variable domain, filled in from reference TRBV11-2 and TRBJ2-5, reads EAGVAQSPRYKIIEKRQSVAFWCNPISGHATLYWYQQILGQGPKLLIQFQNNGVVDDSQLPKDRFSAERLKGVDSTLKIQPAKLEDSAVYLCASSLPPRAGQETQYFGPGTRLLVL.

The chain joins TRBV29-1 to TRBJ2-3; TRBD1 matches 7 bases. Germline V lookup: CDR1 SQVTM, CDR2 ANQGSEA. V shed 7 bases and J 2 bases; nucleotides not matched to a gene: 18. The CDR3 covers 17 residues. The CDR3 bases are TGCAGCGCTGCGATAAACAGGGGAGATCCCTACACAGATACGCAGTATTTT. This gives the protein CSAAINRGDPYTDTQYF.

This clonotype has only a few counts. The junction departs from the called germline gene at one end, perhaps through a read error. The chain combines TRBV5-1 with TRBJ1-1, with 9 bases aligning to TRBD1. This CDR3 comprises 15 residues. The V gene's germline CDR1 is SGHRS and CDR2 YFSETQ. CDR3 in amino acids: CASSTTGGVDTEVFF. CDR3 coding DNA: TGCGCCAGCAGCACAACAGGGGGCGTGGACACTGAAGTTTTCTTT.

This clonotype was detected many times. The CDR3 here is CASSQDASYEQYF. In nucleotides, the CDR3 is TGCGCCAGCAGCCAAGACGCATCCTACGAGCAGTACTTC. This chain uses TRBV4-3 with TRBJ2-7, with D unresolved. V was clipped by 0 bases and J by 1 base, with 4 bases between them. Germline CDR1 LGHNA, CDR2 YSLEER. This CDR3 spans 13 amino acids.

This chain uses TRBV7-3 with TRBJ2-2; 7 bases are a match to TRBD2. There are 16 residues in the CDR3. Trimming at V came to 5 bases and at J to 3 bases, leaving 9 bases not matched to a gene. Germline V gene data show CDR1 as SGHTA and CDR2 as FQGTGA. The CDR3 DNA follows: TGTGCCAGCAGCGCCCCCGGGGGGACTGACACCGGGGAGCTGTTTTTT. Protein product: CASSAPGGTDTGELFF.

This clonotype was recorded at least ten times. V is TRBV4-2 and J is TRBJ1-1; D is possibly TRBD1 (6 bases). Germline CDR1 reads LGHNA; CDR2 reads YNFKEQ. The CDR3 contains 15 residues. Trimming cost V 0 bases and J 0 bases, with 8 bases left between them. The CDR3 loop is CASSQEGHLNTEAFF. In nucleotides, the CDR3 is TGTGCCAGCAGCCAAGAGGGACACTTGAACACTGAAGCTTTCTTT.